Here is one T cell receptor (beta chain) with its context. Its antigen is unidentified. This sample was taken from a study of T cell repertoires in cytomegalovirus infection. Study context: Based on public TCR beta signatures, there were indications of CMV infection and of a matching HLA type. General study findings and limits: HLA-C-restricted CMV clonotypes gave the most frequent clonotype in two of eight donors.

This CDR3 is built from 15 residues. Trimming took off 0 bases at V and 6 bases at J, with 12 bases between the two ends. Each CDR3 protein gets one entry after TCRdb re-called the reads with MiXCR. The sample contains a few hundred thousand distinct CDR3 sequences, about a sixth of which appear only once. The sequence derives from a human donor in good health (CMV status not recorded). Some clones in this sample may be carry-over from other donors' samples. The chain employs TRBV12-3 or TRBV12-4 and TRBJ2-1, with D hard to call. The sample taken for sequencing was PBMCs. The DNA for the CDR3 is TGTGCCAGCAGTTTAGCGAGGAGCTGGGGCAATGAGCAGTTCTTC. This codes for CASSLARSWGNEQFF.